This paragraph covers one T cell receptor (beta chain) sequence. Antigen specificity is unknown. This sample was taken from a study of vaccination and CD4 T cells after COVID-19. About the study: Convalescent patients were SARS-CoV-2 positive by nasal swab PCR; about nine mild, one severe. The study collected post-vaccine samples a median 72 days after dose two, with a range of 14 to 241.

Treatment reported: roughly ten-day PBMC culture with coronavirus spike peptide pools or control peptides (ViraFEST assay). Every positive PCR date fell between March and December 2020, earlier than the US Alpha, Beta and Delta variants. Cells were cultured for about nine days, and then CD4+ T cells were isolated by negative selection. The CDR3 extends over 15 amino acids. Germline V gene lookup returns CDR1 MNHEY and CDR2 SMNVEV (reference sequence). The ends lost 6 bases at V and 4 bases at J; junction bases unmatched: 9. With the Oncomine TCR Beta short-read assay, DNA from cultured CD4+ T cells was sequenced. TCRdb re-called the PCR reads with MiXCR, one entry per CDR3 protein. The sample comprises about 10,000 distinct CDR3 sequences, about 28% of which are singletons, and over 12% rests with the top ten.

The clonotype originates from a human donor who had recovered from COVID-19. The chain joins TRBV27 to TRBJ1-2; 9 bases fit TRBD1. The specimen was CD4+ T cells from blood, cultured in vitro, collected after SARS-CoV-2 vaccination. In nucleotides, the CDR3 is TGTGCCAGCAGGGAAACAGGGGGCGAGGGCTATGGCTACACCTTC. Translated: CASRETGGEGYGYTF.